The 30 T cell receptor beta chains below all came from one sample that was sequenced in a study of blood T cells in healthy people across ages. Sample-barcoded 5' priming and a J-beta primer mix drove a second PCR of roughly 6 to 12 cycles. TCRdb passed the 5' RACE reads through MiXCR, listing each CDR3 protein once. Among 600,000 to 800,000 distinct CDR3 sequences, around 52% were seen once, and the ten largest hold approximately 12%. The sample taken for sequencing was blood. Receptors were obtained from a woman aged 80 or older in good health.

This clonotype was detected ten times or more. This rearrangement joins TRBV11-2 to TRBJ2-1; no definite D call. Trimming took off 1 base at V and 7 bases at J, with 14 bases between the two ends. The CDR3 runs 15 residues. Germline CDR1 is SGHAT and CDR2 is FQNNGV. As DNA, the CDR3 is TGTGCCAGCAGCTTAGGCAGGACGGCAGCTAATGAGCAGTTCTTC. Encoded protein: CASSLGRTAANEQFF.

This clonotype occurred once. The chain joins TRBV20-1 to TRBJ2-7, with D perhaps TRBD1 (6 bases). The CDR3 totals 16 residues. Germline CDR1 reads DFQATT; CDR2 reads SNEGSKA (reference sequence). V dropped 1 base and J dropped 9 bases, with 25 bases sitting between them. The CDR3 sequence: CSARGRTTKTGQRQYF. In DNA, the CDR3 is TGCAGTGCTAGAGGTAGAACTACTAAGACAGGCCAACGGCAGTACTTC.

The J gene is TRBJ1-1, the V gene TRBV25-1; D remains unclear. Germline CDR1 reads MGHDK; CDR2 reads SYGVNS. V lost 8 bases, J lost 5 bases, and 12 bases lay in between. This CDR3 comprises 12 residues. The CDR3 region is CASRGPETEAFF. CDR3 bases: TGTGCCAGCCGAGGGCCGGAAACTGAAGCTTTCTTT.

This clonotype was detected ten times or more. The CDR3 loop reads CSRGDTDTQYF. In nucleotides, the CDR3 is TGCAGCCGGGGGGACACAGATACGCAGTATTTT. The chain uses TRBV29-1 and TRBJ2-3, with 7 bases fitting TRBD2. The CDR3 contains 11 residues. Per germline, CDR1 SQVTM and CDR2 ANQGSEA. The V segment lost 8 bases and the J segment 2 bases; nucleotides outside the gene matches: 1.

This chain links TRBV28 with TRBJ2-3; the D is unclear. V was cut by 5 bases and J by 3 bases, with 12 bases left in between. This CDR3 spans 14 amino acids. Germline CDR1 MDHEN, CDR2 SYDVKM. CDR3 sequence (DNA): TGTGCCAGCAGTGCCTCACCGCGTACAGATACGCAGTATTTT. Its protein is CASSASPRTDTQYF.

Remarks on this clonotype: Possible read error: a much larger clone is one base away. This chain links TRBV20-1 with TRBJ2-1, with 12 bases aligning to TRBD2. The germline CDR1 and CDR2 sequences are DFQATT and SNEGSKA (reference sequence). The CDR3 extends over 15 amino acids. V was pared by 6 bases and J by 3 bases, with 6 bases of the junction left unmatched. CDR3 coding DNA: TGCAGTGCGCGGTGGACTAGCGGGATCTACAATGAGCAGTTCTTC. Its protein product is CSARWTSGIYNEQFF.

This CDR3 reads CASSLTSGGYYNEQFF. The DNA of the CDR3 is TGTGCCAGCAGCTTGACTAGCGGGGGGTACTACAATGAGCAGTTCTTC. The chain couples TRBV7-2 to TRBJ2-1; the match to TRBD2 covers 13 bases. CDR3 length: 16 residues. Germline CDR1 reads SGHTA; CDR2 reads FQGNSA. The junction had 2 bases not matched to a gene; V was cut back by 3 bases and J by 3 bases.

For this clonotype: A much larger clone lies a single base off, so this may be a read error. V is TRBV12-3 or TRBV12-4 and J is TRBJ1-4; 8 bases agree with TRBD1. This CDR3 has 15 residues. V lost 5 bases and J lost 8; bases outside the gene matches: 10. CDR3 DNA sequence: TGTGCCAGCAGTACAAGCAGGGGGCGAGGGGAAAAACTGTTTTTT. As protein: CASSTSRGRGEKLFF.

In its sample, this clonotype was seen once. This chain joins TRBV12-3 or TRBV12-4 and TRBJ2-5, with D perhaps given as TRBD1 or TRBD2 (5 bases each). This CDR3 contains 13 residues. The V gene lost 6 bases and the J gene lost 1 base, with 9 bases spanning the gap. The CDR3 DNA reads as TGTGCCAGCAGGAGGGACCCCCAAGAGACCCAGTACTTC. Its protein product is CASRRDPQETQYF.

The genes are TRBV7-3 and TRBJ2-3, with 12 bases that match TRBD2. CDR3 length: 16 residues. Losses at the gene ends were 5 bases for V and 4 bases for J; bases not matched to a gene: 7. Germline-derived CDR1 and CDR2 are SGHTA and FQGTGA. The CDR3 spells CASSPSSGGASDTQYF. The CDR3, as DNA: TGTGCCAGCAGCCCTTCTAGCGGGGGGGCCTCAGATACGCAGTATTTT.

The rearrangement joins TRBV3-1 to TRBJ2-7; D uncertain. Germline V gene sequence: CDR1 LGHDT, CDR2 YNNKEL (reference sequence). V was shortened by 4 bases and J by 0 bases, with 13 bases between the two germline ends. The CDR3 spans 15 residues. In nucleotides, the CDR3 is TGTGCCAGCAGCCCCTCCGGCGGCTACTCCTACGAGCAGTACTTC. This gives the protein CASSPSGGYSYEQYF.

Details on this clonotype: A much bigger clone sits one base away, suggesting this may be a read error. The chain couples TRBV20-1 to TRBJ2-1; TRBD2 might be the D (6 bases). Trimming shortened V by 6 bases and J by 0 bases, and 18 bases separated the two germline ends. The CDR3 has 16 amino acids. Germline V gives CDR1 DFQATT, CDR2 SNEGSKA (reference sequence). Written as DNA, the CDR3 is TGCAGTGCCACATGGACATGGAGGGGCTCCTACAATGAGCAGTTCTTC. Translation gives CSATWTWRGSYNEQFF.

This clonotype was found a few times. The junction departs from germline at one end; a sequencing error may be responsible. CDR3 DNA: TGTGCCAGCAGCACGGGACAGGGCAGCACAGATACGCAGTATTTT. Protein: CASSTGQGSTDTQYF. V and J are TRBV5-1 and TRBJ2-3; 9 bases agree with TRBD1. The CDR3 extends over 15 amino acids. Germline assignment: CDR1 SGHRS and CDR2 YFSETQ.

V usage is TRBV7-2 and J usage is TRBJ1-2; D gene ambiguous. The CDR3 sequence is 14 residues long. In germline, CDR1 is SGHTA, CDR2 FQGNSA. The germline V and J ends were trimmed by 5 bases and 4 bases, with 14 bases remaining between them. The CDR3, as DNA: TGTGCCAGCAGCAGCCGAGGATTATCCTATGGCTACACCTTC. Amino acid sequence: CASSSRGLSYGYTF.

In its sample, this clonotype was seen a few times. This sequence joins TRBV7-9 and TRBJ2-2; 9 nucleotides align to TRBD1. This CDR3 contains 14 residues. Losses at the gene ends were 8 bases for V and 4 bases for J; bases not matched to a gene: 5. The germline CDR1 and CDR2 sequences are SEHNR and FQNEAQ (reference sequence). The CDR3: CASPSTGGTGELFF. The CDR3 nucleotides read TGTGCCAGCCCCTCGACAGGGGGCACCGGGGAGCTGTTTTTT.

J is TRBJ2-2 and V is TRBV12-3 or TRBV12-4; no firm D call. The CDR3 sequence is 14 residues long. Trimming removed 4 bases at V and 6 bases at J, with 12 bases between. CDR3: CASSSRTVSGELFF. As DNA, the CDR3 is TGTGCCAGCAGTTCAAGGACGGTTTCCGGGGAGCTGTTTTTT.

This clonotype was counted a single time. The chain combines TRBV20-1 with TRBJ2-7; 10 bases are shared with TRBD2. Germline V gives CDR1 DFQATT, CDR2 SNEGSKA (reference sequence). The trim removed 5 bases at V and 2 bases at J, leaving 9 bases unmatched. The CDR3 is made up of 15 amino acids. CDR3 DNA sequence: TGCAGTGCTCGAAGAACTAGCGGGAACCCCTACGAGCAGTACTTC. Translation: CSARRTSGNPYEQYF.

This clonotype has only a few counts. This sequence joins TRBV10-3 and TRBJ1-2; D call uncertain. V was trimmed by 7 bases and J by 3 bases, leaving 18 bases between them. Germline V lookup: CDR1 ENHRY, CDR2 SYGVKD. The CDR3 covers 15 residues. Here the CDR3 reads CAITAYTTGHYGYTF. CDR3 DNA: TGTGCCATCACGGCCTACACAACCGGGCACTATGGCTACACCTTC.

The V gene is TRBV29-1, the J gene TRBJ2-3, with 12 bases matching TRBD2. Germline trimming cut 6 bases from V and 5 bases from J; bases unmatched to any gene: 3. CDR1 and CDR2 from the germline V gene are SQVTM and ANQGSEA. The CDR3 has 13 amino acids. CDR3 region: CSVLAGGLDTQYF. CDR3 nucleotides: TGCAGCGTACTAGCGGGAGGTTTAGATACGCAGTATTTT.

This clonotype occurred many times. V and J are TRBV7-2 and TRBJ2-5; 9 bases agree with TRBD1. CDR1 is SGHTA, CDR2 FQGNSA, per germline. The CDR3 has 15 residues. The V gene end was trimmed by 1 base and the J gene end by 4 bases; junction bases not matched to a gene: 4. The CDR3 reads CASSLGDRVVETQYF. The CDR3 DNA follows: TGTGCCAGCAGCTTAGGGGACAGGGTAGTAGAGACCCAGTACTTC.

This clonotype came up many times. The chain has TRBV9 and TRBJ2-1, with TRBD2 matching 15 bases. The CDR3 length is 17 residues. With V trimmed by 4 bases and J by 9 bases, 11 bases remained unmatched. The V gene's germline CDR1 is SGDLS and CDR2 YYNGEE. CDR3 nucleotide sequence: TGTGCCAGCAGCTCAGGACTAGCGGGAGGGACAAGGTCTGAGCAGTTCTTC. This encodes CASSSGLAGGTRSEQFF.

This clonotype has a handful of counts. The chain combines TRBV4-2 with TRBJ2-2, with TRBD2 matching 13 bases. Germline V gene data show CDR1 as LGHNA and CDR2 as YNFKEQ. There are 17 residues in the CDR3. Trimming cost V 0 bases and J 8 bases; bases outside gene matches: 6. The CDR3 DNA reads TGTGCCAGCAGCCAAGACGGACTAGCGGGGGTTTTGGGGGAGCTGTTTTTT. Its protein product is CASSQDGLAGVLGELFF.

This sequence joins TRBV5-1 and TRBJ2-4; 9 bases map to TRBD2. The better agreement between TRBJ2-7 and the DNA end casts doubt on the J call. The CDR3 is made up of 15 amino acids. CDR1 SGHRS and CDR2 YFSETQ come from the germline V gene. DNA for the CDR3: TGCGCCAGCAGCTTGTTTAGCGGGAGTAAATACGAGCAGTACTTC. This translates into CASSLFSGSKYEQYF.

The chain carries TRBV4-1 and TRBJ2-7; the D is unclear. Trimming left V 1 base short and J 0 bases short, with 10 bases between. Germline V gene data show CDR1 as MGHRA and CDR2 as YSYEKL. This CDR3 has 15 amino acids. The CDR3 loop reads CASSQVATLSYEQYF. Written as DNA, the CDR3 is TGCGCCAGCAGCCAAGTCGCAACTCTCTCCTACGAGCAGTACTTC.

This clonotype was counted ten times or more. The rearrangement uses TRBV4-1 and TRBJ2-3; 7 nucleotides align to TRBD1. Germline V lookup: CDR1 MGHRA, CDR2 YSYEKL. J was trimmed by 2 bases and V by 4 bases; bases with no gene match: 3. The CDR3 sequence is 14 residues long. The CDR3 DNA reads as TGCGCCAGCAGCCGGGACAGACCCACAGATACGCAGTATTTT. Amino acids: CASSRDRPTDTQYF.

The chain uses TRBV29-1 and TRBJ2-3; D is possibly TRBD1 (5 bases). Between the trimmed V and J ends, which lost 3 bases and 6 bases, there was a span of 16 bases. CDR3 length equals 14 residues. Germline CDR1 and CDR2: SQVTM and ANQGSEA. The CDR3 region is CSVDPPGQRDTQYF. The CDR3 nucleotides read TGCAGCGTTGACCCCCCAGGGCAGAGGGATACGCAGTATTTT.

The rearrangement links TRBV11-1 to TRBJ2-1, with D uncertain. The V end lost 11 bases, the J end lost 5 bases, and 10 bases lay between the germline ends. CDR3 size: 11 residues. Per germline, CDR1 SGHAT and CDR2 FQDESV (reference sequence). CDR3 region: CAVSLDNEQFF. Written as DNA, the CDR3 is TGTGCCGTCAGCTTAGACAATGAGCAGTTCTTC.

This clonotype was counted once. This chain uses TRBV6-2 or TRBV6-3 with TRBJ2-7, with TRBD1 identical over 7 bases. Trimming at V came to 2 bases and at J to 2 bases, leaving 6 bases not matched to a gene. The CDR3 length is 15 residues. Per germline, CDR1 MNHEY and CDR2 SVGEGT. Here the CDR3 reads CASSYPDRTPYEQYF. Written as DNA, the CDR3 is TGTGCCAGCAGTTACCCGGACAGGACGCCCTACGAGCAGTACTTC.

The chain links TRBV6-1 to TRBJ2-3; TRBD2 might be the D (6 bases). Germline CDR1 is MNHNS and CDR2 is SASEGT. Trimming removed 6 bases at V and 6 bases at J, with 22 bases between. This CDR3 is built from 16 residues. This CDR3 is CASRGGRIQMADTQYF. The CDR3 region has the DNA TGTGCCAGCAGGGGGGGTCGAATCCAAATGGCGGATACGCAGTATTTT.

In this sample, this clonotype turned up a few times. This rearrangement joins TRBV5-1 to TRBJ1-1; 12 bases match TRBD1. V lost 4 bases and J lost 8; bases outside the gene matches: 9. The CDR3 consists of 15 residues. Germline V lookup: CDR1 SGHRS, CDR2 YFSETQ. The CDR3 nucleotides are TGCGCCAGCAGCCCCGGGACAGGGGGCGCATCAGAAGCTTTCTTT. This sequence encodes CASSPGTGGASEAFF.